This TCR beta chain was sequenced in a study of cytomegalovirus exposure and HLA in healthy donors. Germline V lookup: CDR1 SGDLS, CDR2 YYNGEE. The CDR3 covers 16 residues. V trimming: 1 base; J trimming: 1 base; junction bases outside the gene matches: 5. This clone has just one count. The PCR employed 60 Vbeta primers together with 13 Jbeta primers. The table came from immunoSEQ multiplex PCR; TCRdb's copy has only in-frame clones and leaves some out. The table lists 100,000 to 150,000 clones, more than 60% of them singletons. The rearrangement joins TRBV9 to TRBJ2-3; the match to TRBD1 covers 8 bases. Sample: PBMCs. This TCR came from a woman aged 40 to 50 in good health and CMV-seronegative. The DNA of the CDR3 is TGTGCCAGCAGCGTACAGGGGGCCCTAGGCACAGATACGCAGTATTTT. Encoded protein: CASSVQGALGTDTQYF. The complete variable domain, with remaining parts taken from reference TRBV9 and TRBJ2-3, reads DSGVTQTPKHLITATGQRVTLRCSPRSGDLSVYWYQQSLDQGLQFLIQYYNGEERAKGNILERFSAQQFPDLHSELNLSSLELGDSALYFCASSVQGALGTDTQYFGPGTRLTVL.